This T cell receptor (beta chain) was sequenced during a study of control samples from healthy donors and cancer patients. This CDR3 comprises 14 residues. Germline CDR1 is SGHDT and CDR2 is YYEEEE. The V and J ends lost 4 bases and 5 bases respectively, with 12 bases between them. Only in-frame clones appear in the TCRdb table, and some are missing; sequencing was by immunoSEQ multiplex PCR. The sample includes over 90,000 clones, around 90% seen only once; the top ten take about 2.5%. The chain uses TRBV5-6 and TRBJ1-4; a possible D gene is TRBD1 (6 bases). Sequences were obtained from blood. The clonotype originates from a woman aged 18-29 years in good health. CDR3 amino acids: CASSQGGGNEKLFF. CDR3 coding DNA: TGTGCCAGCAGCCAAGGAGGGGGAAATGAAAAACTGTTTTTT. Variable domain in full (rest from reference TRBV5-6 and TRBJ1-4): DAGVTQSPTHLIKTRGQQVTLRCSPKSGHDTVSWYQQALGQGPQFIFQYYEEEERQRGNFPDRFSGHQFPNYSSELNVNALLLGDSALYLCASSQGGGNEKLFFGSGTQLSVL.